This TCR beta chain was profiled in a study of CD8 T cells in Susac syndrome. Sequencing of TCR beta, carried out with a high-throughput approach, was applied to CD8+ and CD4+ T cells from the blood. This CDR3 is 13 amino acids long. Trimming removed 2 bases from V and 4 bases from J, with 6 bases in between. The germline V gene has CDR1 SNHLY and CDR2 FYNNEI. Points from the study as a whole: Clonal CD8+ expansion in Susac was highest in TEMRA cells and active patients. Susac-specific public clones numbered approximately 17 in total CD8+ repertoires (and roughly five in CD8+ TEMRA repertoires).

RNA, at about 0.5 to 1 ug, was reverse transcribed with random hexamers. An immunoSEQ multiplex PCR amplified TCR beta CDR3 over 54 Vbeta and 13 Jbeta. In TCRdb, the immunoSEQ multiplex PCR reads were re-called with MiXCR into one record per CDR3 protein. This table has about 100,000 distinct CDR3 sequences, about 95% appearing once. To note about this clonotype: Its cognate antigen is unknown.

The TCR was taken from a human donor with Susac syndrome. This rearrangement joins TRBV2 to TRBJ2-1; unclear D gene. Sequenced sample: CD8+ T cells from PBMCs. The CDR3 nucleotides read TGTGCCAGCAGTGAAAGTGAATACAATGAGCAGTTCTTC. This translates into CASSESEYNEQFF. The full variable domain, rest sourced from reference TRBV2 and TRBJ2-1, is EPEVTQTPSHQVTQMGQEVILRCVPISNHLYFYWYRQILGQKVEFLVSFYNNEISEKSEIFDDQFSVERPDGSNFTLKIRSTKLEDSAMYFCASSESEYNEQFFGPGTRLTVL.